The rows below give T cell receptor beta chains drawn from one sample of a study of blood T cell repertoires in COVID-19. The assay was immunoSEQ multiplex PCR, and TCRdb's table has in-frame clones only and misses some. The table lists around 210,000 clones, 70% to 90% of them singletons. Input material: peripheral blood. The receptors derive from a man in his forties or fifties with COVID-19, enrolled during active disease. CDR3s include the opening cysteine and the closing phenylalanine or tryptophan. The order of the fields is V gene, clone size, J gene, D gene, CDR3 DNA, CDR3 protein. The D gene is left open where the match is weak. Clone sizes are given selectively: once, few, many, or a class where the clone is expanded.

TRBV9	-	TRBJ1-2	-	TGTGCCAGCAGCGGAGGAACCTCTAACTATGGCTACACCTTC	CASSGGTSNYGYTF
TRBV15	-	TRBJ1-3	-	TGTGCCACCAGCAGAGATCGAAAAGGGGCGCGGGGAAACACCATATATTTT	CATSRDRKGARGNTIYF
TRBV4-1	-	TRBJ2-7	TRBD2	TGCGCCAGCAGCCGTCAGGTGCGGGCGGGGGGGGGCGAGCAGTACTTC	CASSRQVRAGGGEQYF
TRBV7-3	-	TRBJ2-1	-	TGTGCCAGCAGCTACCACTCGGGGAACAATGAGCAGTTCTTC	CASSYHSGNNEQFF
TRBV6-4	-	TRBJ2-1	-	TGTGCCAGCAGTGACTCAACAGACAATGAGCAGTTCTTC	CASSDSTDNEQFF
TRBV6-1	-	TRBJ1-2	-	TGTGCCAGCAGTGAAGAGGGGGTTGGTCTCTATGGCTACACCTTC	CASSEEGVGLYGYTF
TRBV5-8	-	TRBJ1-2	-	TGTGCCAGCAGCTTGGTATTGAGTCCTACCTTC	CASSLVLSPTF
TRBV10-3	-	TRBJ1-2	TRBD1	TGTGCCATCATCGACAGGGATGACTATGGCTACACCTTC	CAIIDRDDYGYTF
TRBV19	-	TRBJ2-7	TRBD1	TGTGCCAGTAGTACAGACAGGGGGTACGAGCAGTACTTC	CASSTDRGYEQYF
TRBV28	-	TRBJ1-2	-	TGTGCCACGGAATCAGGGGCCTATGGCTACACCTTC	CATESGAYGYTF
TRBV9	-	TRBJ1-6	-	TGTGCCAGCAGCGACAGACCTAATTCACCCCTCCACTTT	CASSDRPNSPLHF
TRBV4-1	-	TRBJ2-1	-	TGCGCCAGCAGCCAAGATGGGCCCCAAACCTACAATGAGCAGTTCTTC	CASSQDGPQTYNEQFF
TRBV4-1	-	TRBJ1-5	TRBD1	TGCGCCAGCAGCCAAGAAAGGATCAGGACAGGGGGCGATCAGCCCCAGCATTTT	CASSQERIRTGGDQPQHF
TRBV2	-	TRBJ2-5	-	TGTGCCAGCAGAGGATTAGCGGCCAATTTGGGGGGGACCCAGTACTTC	CASRGLAANLGGTQYF
TRBV25-1	few	TRBJ2-6	-	TGTGCCAGCAGTTCGACAGGTGGGGCCAACGTCCTGACTTTC	CASSSTGGANVLTF
TRBV29-1	-	TRBJ1-4	TRBD1	TGCAGCGCGGGACAGGGGGCTGAAAAACTGTTTTTT	CSAGQGAEKLFF
TRBV6-5	-	TRBJ1-4	-	TGTGCCAGCAGAACGGGATCAACTAATGAAAAACTGTTTTTT	CASRTGSTNEKLFF
TRBV3-1/TRBV3-2	few	TRBJ1-3	-	TGTGCCAGCAGCCAAGAAGGCAGGGCTGGAAACACCATATATTTT	CASSQEGRAGNTIYF
TRBV2	-	TRBJ2-7	-	TGTGCCAGCGGCGGGCGGGGAGACTCCTACGAGCAGTACTTC	CASGGRGDSYEQYF
TRBV24-1	once	TRBJ2-2	TRBD1	TGTGCCACGATGCCCTCCGGGACAGAGAACACCGGGGAGCTATTTTTT	CATMPSGTENTGELFF
TRBV11-3	-	TRBJ1-6	-	TGTGCCAGCAGCTTAAACGGGGATTCACCCCTCCACTTT	CASSLNGDSPLHF
TRBV21-1	-	TRBJ1-6	-	TGTGCCAGCAGCAATTCCGACAGGGGGCAAAATTCACCCCTCCACTTT	CASSNSDRGQNSPLHF
TRBV7-9	-	TRBJ2-1	TRBD2	TGTGCCAGCAGCCCACTAGCGACTTCCTACAATGAGCAGTTCTTC	CASSPLATSYNEQFF
TRBV5-1	-	TRBJ1-3	-	TGCGCCAGCAGTCCGGGGGGGATCGGAAACACCATATATTTT	CASSPGGIGNTIYF
TRBV5-1	-	TRBJ1-6	-	TGCGCCAGCAGCCCAGGGACATCGGATTCACCCCTCCACTTT	CASSPGTSDSPLHF
TRBV27	-	TRBJ2-3	-	TGTGCCAGCAGTTTCGAGAGGCCTAGCACAGATACGCAGTATTTT	CASSFERPSTDTQYF
TRBV5-1	-	TRBJ2-2	TRBD1	TGCGCCAGCAGCTTGGGGACAGGGGGCAAAACCGGGGAGCTGTTTTTT	CASSLGTGGKTGELFF
TRBV6-5	-	TRBJ2-7	-	TGTGCCAGCAGCATCAGCAGGCTCTACGAGCAGTACTTC	CASSISRLYEQYF
TRBV11-2	-	TRBJ2-2	-	TGTGCCAGCAGCTTAAACCCGGCACAGGGAACCGGGGAGCTGTTTTTT	CASSLNPAQGTGELFF
TRBV7-2	-	TRBJ1-2	-	TGTGCCAGCAGCTTACAGGGTGTCTATGGCTACACCTTC	CASSLQGVYGYTF
TRBV3-1/TRBV3-2	-	TRBJ1-1	TRBD1	TGTGCCAGCAGCCCTACAGGGGTTAGTGAAGCTTTCTTT	CASSPTGVSEAFF
TRBV7-8	-	TRBJ2-7	TRBD2	TGTGCCAGCAGCTTAAGTTTAGCGGGGGGGACCTACGAGCAGTACTTC	CASSLSLAGGTYEQYF
TRBV9	-	TRBJ1-1	TRBD1	TGTGCCAGCAGCGTGAGCGGACAGGGAAGTACCATGAACACTGAAGCTTTCTTT	CASSVSGQGSTMNTEAFF
TRBV3-1/TRBV3-2	-	TRBJ1-1	-	TGTGCCAGCAGCCTAAAACAGTTGAACACTGAAGCTTTCTTT	CASSLKQLNTEAFF
TRBV3-1/TRBV3-2	-	TRBJ2-2	TRBD2	TGTGCCAGCAGCCAAGCGGGGACTAGCGGGGGAGCGGCGGCCACCGGGGAGCTGTTTTTT	CASSQAGTSGGAAATGELFF
TRBV27	-	TRBJ2-7	-	TGTGCCAGCACCTACCGGGAGTACGAGCAGTACTTC	CASTYREYEQYF
TRBV27	-	TRBJ2-1	-	TGTGCCAGCAGGGGGACTGGGGGGGCCCCCGGGTTTGAGCAGTTCTTC	CASRGTGGAPGFEQFF
TRBV6-2/TRBV6-3	-	TRBJ1-2	-	TGTGCCAGCAGTTATGGCCGAGGACAGTGGAACTATGGCTACACCTTC	CASSYGRGQWNYGYTF
TRBV15	-	TRBJ2-7	TRBD2	TGTGCCACCAGCAGGTTTTTAGCGGGGTCCTACGAGCAGTACTTC	CATSRFLAGSYEQYF
TRBV6-5	-	TRBJ1-2	-	TGTGCCAGCAGAGGGAGGCAGAAGAACTATGGCTACACCTTC	CASRGRQKNYGYTF
TRBV4-1	-	TRBJ1-2	-	TGCGCCAGCAGCCAAGGGGAACAGGCTATAAACTATGGCTACACCTTC	CASSQGEQAINYGYTF
TRBV14	-	TRBJ2-7	TRBD1	TGTGCCAGCAGCCAAGGGACAGGGCATTACTACGAGCAGTACTTC	CASSQGTGHYYEQYF
TRBV10-3	-	TRBJ1-5	TRBD1	TGTGCCATCAGTGAAAGAGGACAGGAATATAGCAATCAGCCCCAGCATTTT	CAISERGQEYSNQPQHF
TRBV6-5	once	TRBJ1-1	TRBD1	TGTGCCAGCAGTTCACAGGGGGCTTGGACTGAAGCTTTCTTT	CASSSQGAWTEAFF
TRBV2	once	TRBJ2-7	TRBD1	TGTGCCAGCAGTACCCGGGACAGGGGGTATTACGAGCAGTACTTC	CASSTRDRGYYEQYF
TRBV9	-	TRBJ2-3	-	TGTGCCAGCAGCGTAGTTGGCAGGGGTTCGTCAGATACGCAGTATTTT	CASSVVGRGSSDTQYF
TRBV28	-	TRBJ1-2	-	TGTGCCAGCAGCTTACCCCACAGGGACGACTACACCTTC	CASSLPHRDDYTF
TRBV28	-	TRBJ2-2	-	TGTGCCAGCAGTCCACTCCTCCTCAGGGGCACGTCGAACACCGGGGAGCTGTTTTTT	CASSPLLLRGTSNTGELFF
TRBV4-3	-	TRBJ1-2	TRBD1	TGCGCCAGCAGCCGAATACAGGGGGATAACTATGGCTACACCTTC	CASSRIQGDNYGYTF
TRBV7-2	-	TRBJ1-1	-	TGTGCCAGCCTCAGGGGCAGGGCAATCACTGAAGCTTTCTTT	CASLRGRAITEAFF
TRBV5-4	-	TRBJ1-2	TRBD1	TGTGCCAGCAGCTCAGGACAGGGGAGAGGTGGCTACACCTTC	CASSSGQGRGGYTF
TRBV11-3	once	TRBJ2-1	TRBD1	TGTGCCAGCCGGGACAGGGGAGGCAATGAGCAGTTCTTC	CASRDRGGNEQFF
TRBV7-2	-	TRBJ1-1	TRBD1	TGTGCCAGCAGCTTTACCGCTACAGGGGGGACTGAAGCTTTCTTT	CASSFTATGGTEAFF
TRBV20-1	-	TRBJ2-7	-	TGCAGTGCTAGAACAGGGTTCGAGCAGTACTTC	CSARTGFEQYF
TRBV3-1/TRBV3-2	-	TRBJ2-1	TRBD2	TGTGCCAGCAGCCGTCTAGCGGGGGTCTACAATGAGCAGTTCTTC	CASSRLAGVYNEQFF
TRBV5-1	-	TRBJ1-5	TRBD1	TGCGCCAGCAGCGAGGGAGGGGACAGGGTTCAGCCCCAGCATTTT	CASSEGGDRVQPQHF
TRBV18	-	TRBJ2-3	-	TGTGCCAGCTCACCACCCGGCACAGATACGCAGTATTTT	CASSPPGTDTQYF